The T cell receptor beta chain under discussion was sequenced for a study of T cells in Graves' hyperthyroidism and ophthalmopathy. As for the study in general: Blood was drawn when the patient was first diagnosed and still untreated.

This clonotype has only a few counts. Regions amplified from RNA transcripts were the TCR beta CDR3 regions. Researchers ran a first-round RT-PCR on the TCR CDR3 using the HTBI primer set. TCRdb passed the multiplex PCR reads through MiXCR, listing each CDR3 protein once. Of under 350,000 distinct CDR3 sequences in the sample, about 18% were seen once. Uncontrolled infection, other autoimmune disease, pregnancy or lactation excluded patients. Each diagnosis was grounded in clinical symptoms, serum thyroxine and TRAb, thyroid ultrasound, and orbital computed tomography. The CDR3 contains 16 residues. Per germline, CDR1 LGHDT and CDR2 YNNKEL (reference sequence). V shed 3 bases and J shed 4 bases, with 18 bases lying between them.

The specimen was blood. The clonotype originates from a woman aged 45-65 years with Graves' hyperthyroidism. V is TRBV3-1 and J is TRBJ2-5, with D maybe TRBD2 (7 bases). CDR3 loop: CASSQVRGGLGETQYF. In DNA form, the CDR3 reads TGTGCCAGCAGCCAGGTCCGCGGGGGCCTAGGAGAGACCCAGTACTTC.